A single T cell receptor beta chain is shown here with its context. Its antigen is unidentified. The data derive from a study of beta chain features in type 1 diabetes. Study at large: All of the samples together had approximately 99 million sorted cells examined.

Findings and limits, study-wide: Researchers could not determine here whether HLA type influences TCRB rearrangement. Any PCR bias toward short templates would affect both groups alike. In every one of the four CD4+ subsets, TCRB CDR3s were moderately but significantly shorter in Type 1 diabetes patients.

The entirety of the isolated RNA underwent reverse transcription, so expressed TCRB transcripts were sequenced. Assay: immunoSEQ multiplex PCR; the TCRdb copy retains only in-frame clones and omits some. The profile shows 620,000 or so clones, about 14% of them singletons. Trimming pared 5 bases from V and 0 bases from J, leaving 2 bases between. The CDR3 has 12 residues. Germline CDR1 SGHRS, CDR2 YFSETQ. This TCR was sampled from a man between 18 and 29 years old in good health. The V and J genes are TRBV5-1 and TRBJ2-2; no firm D call. The sample comprised naive CD4+ T cells from blood. CDR3 DNA sequence: TGCGCCAGCAGGTCGAACACCGGGGAGCTGTTTTTT. The encoded protein is CASRSNTGELFF.